The entry below describes one T cell receptor (beta chain). In the original workflow: By means of reference gene primer amplification, nucleated cell counts were estimated. Data came from immunoSEQ multiplex PCR; TCRdb stores just in-frame clones and leaves some out. That table supplies the V and J calls and clone size; D and trimming were determined from the DNA. The sample lists 250,000 or so clones, about 88% occurring once. The data are from a study of blood T cell repertoires in COVID-19. Study-level background: Donors in the United States, Italy and Spain gave samples during acute or convalescent COVID-19. The cDNA or gDNA used as material had been derived from T cells, B-cell-depleted T cells, or PBMCs.

The germline CDR1 and CDR2 sequences are LGHNA and YNFKEQ. CDR3 length: 14 residues. J was trimmed by 6 bases and V by 4 bases; bases with no gene match: 4. This TCR came from a woman aged 40 to 50 who had recovered from COVID-19. The chain joins TRBV4-2 to TRBJ1-5; TRBD1 matches 9 bases. The specimen was peripheral blood. The CDR3 is CASSRDRESQPQHF. CDR3 bases: TGTGCCAGCAGCCGGGACAGGGAAAGTCAGCCCCAGCATTTT.